The TCR beta chain described here comes from a study of T cell repertoires in cytomegalovirus infection. A single record per CDR3 protein comes from TCRdb applying MiXCR to the reads. In the table there are 200,000 to 250,000 distinct CDR3 sequences, approximately 22% of which are singletons. CDR1 is LNHNV, CDR2 YYDKDF, per germline (reference sequence). J gave up 6 bases and V 3 bases, and 15 bases lay outside the gene matches. This CDR3 region has 17 residues. The rearrangement uses TRBV15 and TRBJ2-3, with 7 bases that match TRBD2. The TCR originated in a human donor in good health (CMV status not recorded). Some clones in this sample may be carry-over from other donors' samples. Sequences were obtained from CD8+ T cells from PBMCs. CDR3 DNA: TGTGCCACCAGCAGGATAGGGACTACACCGCAGGTGGATACGCAGTATTTT. As protein: CATSRIGTTPQVDTQYF.